The 21 T cell receptor beta chains below all came from one sample that was sequenced in a study of T cell responses to AZD1222 COVID-19 vaccine. Profiling relied on immunoSEQ multiplex PCR, and the TCRdb table lists in-frame clones only, not all of them. This repertoire shows over 150,000 clones, 88% found once; its top ten account for less than 3.5%. Sequences were derived from peripheral blood, sampled on day 0 of AZD1222 vaccination. These receptors originate from an adult in good health.

A single count supports this clone. This chain uses TRBV18 with TRBJ2-7; the D call may be TRBD1 or TRBD2 (5 bases each). Germline loops: CDR1 KGHSH, CDR2 LQKENI. The CDR3 is 15 amino acids. Deletions cut 0 bases from V and 2 bases from J, with 11 bases between. CDR3 residues: CASSPPMRGPYEQYF. CDR3 coding DNA: TGTGCCAGCTCACCACCGATGAGGGGTCCCTACGAGCAGTACTTC.

This chain uses TRBV19 with TRBJ2-2; TRBD2 matches 11 bases. V shed 8 bases and J 8 bases; nucleotides not matched to a gene: 13. Germline V gene lookup returns CDR1 LNHDA and CDR2 SQIVND (reference sequence). CDR3 length equals 16 residues. The CDR3 DNA follows: TGTGCCAGTCAAAGGGGGTGGACTAGCGGGCCTGGGGAGCTGTTTTTT. This codes for CASQRGWTSGPGELFF.

The rearrangement uses TRBV24-1 and TRBJ1-5; maybe TRBD1 (6 bases). The CDR3 runs 14 residues. V lost 7 bases and J lost 1, with 10 bases in between. Germline CDR1 KGHDR, CDR2 SFDVKD. As DNA, the CDR3 is TGTGCCACCAGCAGGGGCGGAAGCAATCAGCCCCAGCATTTT. Translating it yields CATSRGGSNQPQHF.

This clone appeared once. V is TRBV7-2 and J is TRBJ1-2, with TRBD1 identical over 12 bases. The germline V gene has CDR1 SGHTA and CDR2 FQGNSA. After removal of 5 bases from V and 4 bases from J, the junction contained 2 bases not matched to a gene. This CDR3 contains 14 residues. CDR3 in DNA: TGTGCCAGCAGCGAGGGACAGGGGGCCTATGGCTACACCTTC. This gives the protein CASSEGQGAYGYTF.

V gene TRBV20-1 combines with J gene TRBJ1-1, with a possible D match to TRBD1 (6 bases). The germline gives CDR1 DFQATT, CDR2 SNEGSKA (reference sequence). This CDR3 contains 14 residues. The V end was cut by 3 bases, the J end by 3 bases, with 14 bases between. CDR3 coding DNA: TGCAGTGCTAGTATCAGGGGACTCGACACTGAAGCTTTCTTT. Protein product: CSASIRGLDTEAFF.

The chain couples TRBV9 to TRBJ2-7; D gene unclear. V was shortened by 0 bases and J by 2 bases, with 9 bases between the two germline ends. The CDR3 length is 14 residues. Germline-derived CDR1 and CDR2 are SGDLS and YYNGEE. The CDR3 DNA reads TGTGCCAGCAGCGTAGGTCCCAACACCTACGAGCAGTACTTC. Amino acid sequence: CASSVGPNTYEQYF.

The table lists this clone with a few counts. V usage is TRBV6-5 and J usage is TRBJ1-6; 7 bases fit TRBD1. V was clipped by 10 bases and J by 1 base; unmatched bases: 4. The CDR3 runs to 14 residues. Per the germline V gene, CDR1 is MNHEY and CDR2 is SVGAGI. Here the CDR3 reads CATTGRSYNSPLHF. DNA of the CDR3: TGTGCCACGACAGGGAGGTCCTATAATTCACCCCTCCACTTT.

The rearrangement links TRBV19 to TRBJ1-5; 8 bases map to TRBD1. Germline CDR1 and CDR2: LNHDA and SQIVND (reference sequence). V was pared by 5 bases and J by 0 bases, with 12 bases of the junction left unmatched. There are 18 residues in the CDR3. In nucleotides, the CDR3 is TGTGCCAGTAGTGGGGACGGACAGGGTAAAGGTAGCAATCAGCCCCAGCATTTT. Translating it yields CASSGDGQGKGSNQPQHF.

The chain couples TRBV7-9 to TRBJ1-1, with a possible D match to TRBD1 (5 bases). The germline V gene encodes CDR1 SEHNR and CDR2 FQNEAQ (reference sequence). The CDR3 loop spans 15 amino acids. Trimming removed 1 base at V and 1 base at J, with 10 bases between. The CDR3 DNA reads as TGTGCCAGCAGCTTAGGACGTGGGGCGAACACTGAAGCTTTCTTT. Its protein is CASSLGRGANTEAFF.

CDR3 in amino acids: CASSLAAGGETQYF. The CDR3 DNA is TGTGCCAGCAGCTTAGCGGCAGGGGGAGAGACCCAGTACTTC. The chain recombines TRBV7-2 with TRBJ2-5; TRBD1 matches 7 bases. Trimming cost V 0 bases and J 4 bases; bases outside gene matches: 2. Germline lookup yields CDR1 SGHTA and CDR2 FQGNSA. The length of the CDR3 is 14 residues.

The chain employs TRBV7-9 and TRBJ1-1; no firm D call. The V end lost 3 bases, the J end lost 4 bases, and 9 bases lay between the germline ends. Germline V CDR1 and CDR2: SEHNR, FQNEAQ (reference sequence). The CDR3 runs 13 residues. DNA for the CDR3: TGTGCCAGCAGCTTGGCCACCCTCACTGAAGCTTTCTTT. It specifies CASSLATLTEAFF.

The rearrangement joins TRBV4-2 to TRBJ1-6; TRBD1 is a possible D gene (6 bases). Germline V gives CDR1 LGHNA, CDR2 YNFKEQ. The V end lost 3 bases, the J end lost 12 bases, and 18 bases lay between the germline ends. The CDR3 totals 15 residues. The chain's CDR3 is CASSQEGGPSLPLHF. The CDR3 coding sequence is TGTGCCAGCAGCCAGGAAGGGGGACCTTCACTACCCCTCCACTTT.

V and J are TRBV10-3 and TRBJ1-6; 7 bases are shared with TRBD1. This CDR3 region has 13 residues. Per the germline V gene, CDR1 is ENHRY and CDR2 is SYGVKD. V was pared by 7 bases and J by 6 bases, with 3 bases of the junction left unmatched. CDR3 DNA sequence: TGTGCCATCAACCGGGACAGTAATTCACCCCTCCACTTT. This sequence encodes CAINRDSNSPLHF.

The CDR3 reads CASSGQGANEKLFF. The CDR3 DNA is TGCGCCAGCAGCGGACAGGGGGCTAATGAAAAACTGTTTTTT. The rearrangement joins TRBV5-1 to TRBJ1-4; 10 bases fit TRBD1. V lost 4 bases, J lost 3 bases, and 0 bases stayed unmatched. Germline V gene lookup returns CDR1 SGHRS and CDR2 YFSETQ. CDR3 length equals 14 residues.

The chain uses TRBV6-5 and TRBJ1-5, with D possibly being TRBD1 (6 bases). CDR3 length equals 12 residues. V was shortened by 6 bases and J by 8 bases, with 11 bases between the two germline ends. CDR1 is MNHEY and CDR2 is SVGAGI in the germline V gene. The CDR3 protein is CASRGAGEPQHF. The CDR3 DNA reads as TGTGCCAGCAGGGGGGCGGGAGAGCCCCAGCATTTT.

The CDR3 is CSVRLAGGHESQYF. The CDR3, as DNA: TGCAGCGTCAGACTAGCGGGGGGCCATGAGTCCCAGTACTTC. The chain uses TRBV29-1 and TRBJ2-5, with TRBD2 matching over 13 bases. The germline V gene encodes CDR1 SQVTM and CDR2 ANQGSEA. This CDR3 region has 14 residues. The ends lost 6 bases at V and 9 bases at J; junction bases unmatched: 10. Drawing the rest from reference TRBV29-1 and TRBJ2-5, the complete variable domain is SAVISQKPSRDICQRGTSLTIQCQVDSQVTMMFWYRQQPGQSLTLIATANQGSEATYESGFVIDKFPISRPNLTFSTLTVSNMSPEDSSIYLCSVRLAGGHESQYFGPGTRLLVL.

With respect to this clone: This same CDR3 is encoded by further DNA sequences in the sample. The chain couples TRBV15 to TRBJ1-5, with D perhaps TRBD1 (5 bases). Trimming cost V 3 bases and J 1 base, with 7 bases left between them. CDR3 length: 14 residues. Germline-derived CDR1 and CDR2 are LNHNV and YYDKDF (reference sequence). The CDR3 here is CATSRDTSNQPQHF. DNA of the CDR3: TGTGCCACCAGCAGGGACACAAGCAATCAGCCCCAGCATTTT.

DNA of the CDR3: TGCAGCGTCACTCCGGGGACAGAAGACGCAACTAATGAAAAACTGTTTTTT. Translation: CSVTPGTEDATNEKLFF. V and J are TRBV29-1 and TRBJ1-4; 7 bases fit TRBD1. Per germline, CDR1 SQVTM and CDR2 ANQGSEA. The CDR3 runs 17 residues. V shed 6 bases and J 0 bases; nucleotides not matched to a gene: 13.

The chain carries TRBV7-9 and TRBJ1-2; a possible D gene is TRBD1 (5 bases). Trimming took 1 base from V and 6 from J, leaving 12 bases between them. Germline V gene lookup returns CDR1 SEHNR and CDR2 FQNEAQ (reference sequence). The length of the CDR3 is 14 residues. The CDR3 bases are TGTGCCAGCAGCTTAGGTCGACAGAACCATGGCTACACCTTC. Translated: CASSLGRQNHGYTF.

V and J are TRBV18 and TRBJ1-5; 8 bases align to TRBD1. This CDR3 comprises 15 residues. CDR1 and CDR2 (germline): KGHSH, LQKENI. Trimming took 1 base from V and 5 from J; bases not matched to a gene: 4. This CDR3 is CASSPRTGSDQPQHF. Here the CDR3 DNA reads TGTGCCAGCTCACCACGGACAGGGTCCGATCAGCCCCAGCATTTT.

This clone was seen only once. V is TRBV7-9 and J is TRBJ2-7; 7 bases map to TRBD2. Germline-derived CDR1 and CDR2 are SEHNR and FQNEAQ (reference sequence). The trim removed 2 bases at V and 0 bases at J, leaving 4 bases unmatched. CDR3 length equals 15 residues. This CDR3 is CASSLTAGVSYEQYF. CDR3 DNA: TGTGCCAGCAGCTTAACGGCGGGGGTCTCCTACGAGCAGTACTTC. The full variable domain, its missing parts supplied by reference TRBV7-9 and TRBJ2-7, is DTGVSQNPRHKITKRGQNVTFRCDPISEHNRLYWYRQTLGQGPEFLTYFQNEAQLEKSRLLSDRFSAERPKGSFSTLEIQRTEQGDSAMYLCASSLTAGVSYEQYFGPGTRLTVT.